This T cell receptor beta chain is drawn from a study of T cells in Graves' hyperthyroidism and ophthalmopathy. On the study more broadly: Blood from the periphery was taken at initial diagnosis, before any treatment.

RNA transcripts were the template for amplifying TCR beta CDR3 regions. Primed by the HTBI set, a first-round RT-PCR was run on the TCR CDR3. TCRdb ran MiXCR on the multiplex PCR reads and lists one entry per CDR3 protein. The sample shows under 450,000 distinct CDR3 sequences, about a sixth of them seen only once. The V and J ends lost 4 bases and 4 bases, in that order; junction bases with no gene match: 11. In germline, CDR1 is MNHNS, CDR2 SASEGT. The CDR3 is 16 amino acids. This clonotype was seen many times. The antigen remains unidentified. The study's findings and limits: Ophthalmopathy stood apart from stable hyperthyroidism in a 13 V-J model.

These patients, aged 18 to 65, had recently diagnosed hyperthyroidism lasting under 2 months. The origin of this receptor is a young woman with Graves' hyperthyroidism that later progressed to Graves' ophthalmopathy. The chain combines TRBV6-1 with TRBJ1-2; TRBD1 agrees at 8 bases. The sequenced sample was blood. The CDR3 loop is CASSVPTGEEFYGYTF. The CDR3 DNA is TGTGCCAGCAGTGTTCCGACAGGGGAGGAGTTCTATGGCTACACCTTC.